The entry below gives a single TCR beta chain sequence along with its context. Its antigen is unidentified. The same CDR3 can be traced to other DNA sequences in this sample. Unmatched junction bases numbered 9, after V lost 4 bases and J lost 0 bases. CDR3 length: 17 residues. Germline V gives CDR1 SGHDT, CDR2 YYEEEE. The data are from a study of OX40 agonist ivuxolimab in advanced cancers. At the level of the study: Prior anti-PD-1, anti-PD-L1 or anti-CTLA-4 therapy did not bar entry, and 30% to 40% had some. Three dose-escalation patients had partial responses: one with hepatocellular carcinoma and two with cutaneous melanoma.

Here immunoSEQ multiplex PCR was the method, and the copy in TCRdb shows in-frame clones only, minus some. The sample lists about 110,000 clones; under 95% were seen once. Study-level points and caveats: There were also nonresponders showing low normalized T-cell clonal expansion.

The source of this sequence is an adult with an advanced solid tumor such as melanoma, head and neck, liver or kidney cancer. The rearrangement links TRBV5-6 to TRBJ2-2; TRBD1 matches at 7 bases. The input for sequencing was CD4+ or CD8+ T cells sorted from blood, taken in a trial of the OX40 agonist ivuxolimab. The CDR3 sequence is CASSEPTGLTNTGELFF. DNA for the CDR3: TGTGCCAGCAGCGAACCGACAGGGTTAACGAACACCGGGGAGCTGTTTTTT.